The rows below give T cell receptor beta chains drawn from one sample of a study of cytomegalovirus exposure and HLA in healthy donors. The table came from immunoSEQ multiplex PCR; TCRdb's copy has only in-frame clones and leaves some out. The repertoire holds approximately 140,000 clones, with roughly four fifths as singletons. The specimen was PBMCs. These receptors were taken from a woman between 50 and 59 years old in good health and CMV-seronegative. The CDR3 runs from the conserved cysteine through the conserved F or W. D genes are given only for firm matches.

CDR3 length,J gene,V gene,D gene,CDR3 protein
16,TRBJ1-1,TRBV5-4,.,CASSSTGGRMNTEAFF
14,TRBJ2-1,TRBV6-5,.,CASSLGGAWVEQFF
15,TRBJ1-1,TRBV9,.,CASSARTGMNTEAFF
14,TRBJ2-7,TRBV6-5,TRBD2,CASSYGKRGYEQYF
16,TRBJ2-3,TRBV15,TRBD1,CATSRERQGGGDTQYF
19,TRBJ1-4,TRBV28,TRBD1,CASRPTTGSVRGPNEKLFF
15,TRBJ1-5,TRBV30,.,CAWSRKRGSNQPQHF
13,TRBJ1-5,TRBV30,.,CAWSPQVNQPQHF
16,TRBJ2-2,TRBV13,.,CASSLLGFGSNGELFF
12,TRBJ1-3,TRBV7-9,.,CASGGAGNTIYF
13,TRBJ1-1,TRBV2,.,CASREGWNTEAFF
11,TRBJ2-5,TRBV20-1,.,CSALGLETQYF
13,TRBJ1-1,TRBV7-6,TRBD1,CASSDRGDTEAFF
20,TRBJ2-1,TRBV5-1,.,CASSWTGALTSGLSYNEQFF
13,TRBJ2-2,TRBV5-1,.,CASHPAGFGELFF
11,TRBJ1-2,TRBV30,.,CAFRNLYGYPF
17,TRBJ1-1,TRBV5-8,TRBD1,CASSPVPGQGLGTEAFF
13,TRBJ2-1,TRBV2,TRBD1,CASEGDRGNEQFF
14,TRBJ2-7,TRBV5-1,TRBD2,CASSPDPSGYEQYF
17,TRBJ1-4,TRBV18,.,CASSPPVSLQVNEKLFF
15,TRBJ2-1,TRBV11-2,TRBD2,CASSRLAGRYNEQFF
16,TRBJ2-1,TRBV6-5,TRBD2,CASSYSLAGALDEQFF
14,.,TRBV5-1,TRBD1,CASRVDRGRDEQYF
14,TRBJ2-1,TRBV28,TRBD1,CASRRQGDSYEQFF
16,TRBJ1-3,TRBV7-9,TRBD1,CASSSGQAFSGNTIYF
15,TRBJ2-5,TRBV4-3,TRBD1,CASSQDPRGRETQYF
15,TRBJ1-5,TRBV5-6,TRBD1,CASSTRQGGNQPQHF
14,TRBJ1-2,TRBV30,.,CAWSGSRVWYGYTF
16,TRBJ1-1,TRBV5-1,TRBD1,CASSLTLDRMNTEAFF
12,TRBJ1-1,TRBV7-2,.,CASSLFGTEAFF
16,TRBJ2-5,TRBV7-8,.,CASSSEVAGGQETQYF
18,TRBJ2-2,TRBV7-3,TRBD1,CASSLTITRTGPAGELFF
15,TRBJ1-1,TRBV19,.,CASSPSDRYGTEAFF
16,TRBJ2-3,TRBV5-4,TRBD2,CASGLFSGTSTDTQYF
14,TRBJ1-1,TRBV9,.,CASSVSPGNTEAFF
14,TRBJ2-7,TRBV6-5,TRBD1,CASSLTGDKTEQYF
17,TRBJ1-1,TRBV4-1,TRBD1,CASSQVLGTRGVGEAFF
12,TRBJ1-1,TRBV11-3,TRBD1,CASSFDRDEAFF
15,TRBJ2-2,TRBV9,TRBD1,CASSVDRPNTGELFF
13,TRBJ2-7,TRBV27,.,CASRTLSRNEQYF
14,TRBJ1-2,TRBV9,.,CASSPRQILYGYTF
14,TRBJ2-5,TRBV19,TRBD1,CASTMAGGSWPQYF
15,TRBJ2-1,TRBV9,TRBD1,CASSERGTGGSEQFF
15,TRBJ2-7,TRBV9,TRBD1,CASSTGQGRPYEQYF
13,TRBJ1-1,TRBV2,TRBD1,CASSWTGDTEAFF
15,TRBJ2-1,TRBV5-1,TRBD2,CASSLDGLAGRAQFF
16,TRBJ2-1,TRBV7-3,TRBD2,CASSPQTSGRSNEQFF
17,TRBJ1-1,TRBV21-1,.,CASSNPTGGDPDTEAFF
14,TRBJ2-5,TRBV5-1,.,CASSLAAGQETQYF
18,TRBJ1-2,TRBV5-4,TRBD1,CASTNLGTGGVPIGGYTF
11,TRBJ1-1,TRBV6-5,.,CATQAFTEAFF
16,TRBJ2-1,TRBV5-1,TRBD2,CASSSKGGSGRGEQFF
15,TRBJ2-1,TRBV14,.,CASRPAALKYNEQFF